This entry is about one TCR beta chain. This clonotype was observed many times. There is no known antigen for this receptor. Base qualities are not at hand, and no much larger clone is one base apart. The data stem from a study of neurological immune-mediated disorders (dated by TCRdb to between 2019 and 2020). Regarding the research as a whole: Among the roughly 35 multiple sclerosis patients, relapsing-remitting MS accounted for about 31 and secondary progressive MS accounted for 3. Using UMI-based sequencing, the study compared peripheral blood TCR-beta repertoires from patients with HTLV-I-associated myelopathy (HAM/TSP), patients with multiple sclerosis, and healthy controls. Longitudinal samples, technical triplicates and paired sorted CD4+ and CD8+ T-cell subsets, alongside PBMC samples, were included among the 106 TCR-beta libraries. The cohort was made up of about 65 subjects, consisting of 14 HAM/TSP patients, about 34 multiple sclerosis patients and around 20 healthy controls.

Libraries from unsorted PBMCs were made from 2 million PBMCs kept in RNAlater at -80 degrees C until RNA extraction. Multiple sclerosis patients were enrolled in a US clinical protocol under which disease progression was evaluated by magnetic resonance imaging. Peripheral blood was subjected to Ficoll-Hypaque density gradient centrifugation to isolate PBMCs, which were then cryopreserved in liquid nitrogen. After removal of 1 base from V and 4 bases from J, the junction retains 2 bases not matched to a gene. Including the terminal cysteine and phenylalanine, the CDR3 comprises 14 residues. The DNA shown is the 42-base CDR3, in frame from base 1. Sequences LGHNA (CDR1) and YSLEER (CDR2) are obtained from the germline V gene. cDNA was synthesized by template-switch 5'RACE using a primer carrying a 10-nucleotide random unique molecular identifier by which each TCR transcript was tagged. Every sequencing run yielded over 160 million TCR-beta sequences covering 15-18 subjects. The RNeasy kit was used for extraction of total RNA. Using the KAPA Real-time Library Amplification kit, TCR-beta VDJ regions were amplified with primers for the TCR constant region and the 5'RACE anchor. Sample indexes and Illumina adaptors were added in a first PCR, after which library yield was increased in a second PCR. After Ampure bead purification, the roughly 650 bp TCR product was size-selected on a 2% E-gel SizeSelection system. Before pooling, library quality was assessed on a Bioanalyzer, concentration was determined with Qubit, and library quantification was performed with the Kapa Library Quantification kit. Libraries were sequenced paired-end 2 x 150 bp on an Illumina HiSeq 2500. To increase sequence diversity, about 23-30% phiX was spiked into each library pool. In the paper's pipeline: Quality-filtered reads were processed with the UMI-based MiGEC pipeline, which removed over 75% of raw TCR sequences during error correction. IMGT germline references were used for aligning VDJ genes, and each clonotype was defined as a unique CDR3 amino acid sequence together with its V-J genes. Clonal expansion, Shannon diversity and CDR3 relatedness (CalcPairwiseDistances, ClusterSamples) were evaluated with VDJtools, and phylogenetic trees were built with CLCbio workbench. Expanded clones were defined as having at least 8 unique UMIs, based on coefficient-of-variation modelling across technical triplicates. TCRdb passed the public sequencing reads through fastp at Q25 and MiXCR, retaining productive beta sequences. When rows share a CDR3 protein, they turn into one entry using the most common DNA and genes. The V and J calls come from TCRdb's annotation, not from the publication. This sample gives 45,000 to 50,000 distinct CDR3 sequences in total; 3.5% to 5% of them show up just once. Jointly, the top ten make up about 6% of the sample.

Study-level results and caveats: No identical CDR3 amino acid sequences were shared among expanded clones across subjects, suggesting private TCR-beta repertoires in all groups. TCR clonal expansion was highest in HAM/TSP patients and lowest in MS patients, with MS patients falling below even healthy controls. The MS cluster was not associated with any clinical or MRI features, and the authors stated that larger cohorts are needed. Repertoires from 18 of 34 MS patients were grouped by phylogenetic analysis into a cluster of related CDR3 sequences, suggesting a possible repertoire-level signature.

This chain is built from TRBV4-3 and TRBJ2-3; 7 nucleotides in the junction match TRBD2. This receptor was identified in a woman aged 60-75 years with multiple sclerosis. Sequences were obtained from PBMCs. In nucleotide form, the sequence is TGCGCCAGCAGCCAAGCGGGGGGTTCAGATACGCAGTATTTT. It encodes CASSQAGGSDTQYF.